The entry below describes one TCR beta chain. Its target is unknown. This sample was taken from a study of Ad26.COV2.S vaccination and SARS-CoV-2 variants. Background on the study: The COV1001 Ad26.COV2.S trial arm included the donor.

Some clones are missing from TCRdb's copy, which holds only in-frame ones; the method was immunoSEQ multiplex PCR. Among 300,000 to 400,000 clones, around 90% were seen once, and the ten largest hold about 5.4%. The treatment is: roughly 19 received Ad26.COV2.S at low or high dose, single or two shots; roughly 5 received placebo; per-sample allocation not given. Vaccine and placebo recipients were sampled on day 63 after the first injection. The donor was a Boston adult aged 18-55 years. The study's findings and limits: Placebo recipients had lower spike-specific TCR breadth than vaccine recipients.

The CDR3 loop spans 15 amino acids. Germline V gene sequence: CDR1 SGHTS, CDR2 YDEGEE. Trimming took off 1 base at V and 8 bases at J, with 15 bases between the two ends. The sample was peripheral blood, taken in a trial of Ad26.COV2.S vaccine versus placebo. This receptor was identified in a person between 18 and 65 years old who received the Ad26.COV2.S COVID-19 vaccine or a placebo. The chain is built from TRBV5-8 and TRBJ1-4; D is uncertain. CDR3 sequence: CASSLKGSQGEKLFF. The CDR3 nucleotides read TGTGCCAGCAGCTTGAAAGGGAGCCAAGGGGAAAAACTGTTTTTT.